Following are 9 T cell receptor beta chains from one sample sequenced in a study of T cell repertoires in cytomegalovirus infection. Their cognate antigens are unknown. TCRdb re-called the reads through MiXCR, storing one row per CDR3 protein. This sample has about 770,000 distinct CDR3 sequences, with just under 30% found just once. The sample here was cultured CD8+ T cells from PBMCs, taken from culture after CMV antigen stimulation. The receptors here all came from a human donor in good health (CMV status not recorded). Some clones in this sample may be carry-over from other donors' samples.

The CDR3 bases are TGTGCCAGCAGTTACCCAGGGACAGGGGGCACTGATGAGCAGTTCTTC. As protein: CASSYPGTGGTDEQFF. This rearrangement joins TRBV6-5 to TRBJ2-1; 12 bases fit TRBD1. The V segment lost 2 bases and the J segment 8 bases; nucleotides outside the gene matches: 7. CDR3 length: 16 amino acids. The germline V gene encodes CDR1 MNHEY and CDR2 SVGAGI.

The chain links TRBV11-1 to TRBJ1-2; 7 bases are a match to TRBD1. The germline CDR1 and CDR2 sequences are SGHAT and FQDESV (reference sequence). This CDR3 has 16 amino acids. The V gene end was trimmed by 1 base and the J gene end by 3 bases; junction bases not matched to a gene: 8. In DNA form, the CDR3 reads TGTGCCAGCAGCTTAGTCCCCCAGGGGGACCACTATGGCTACACCTTC. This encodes CASSLVPQGDHYGYTF.

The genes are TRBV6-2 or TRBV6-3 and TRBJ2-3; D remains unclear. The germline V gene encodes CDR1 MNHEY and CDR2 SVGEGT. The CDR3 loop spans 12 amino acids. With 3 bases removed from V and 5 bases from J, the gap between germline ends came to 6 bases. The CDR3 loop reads CASSYNRDTQYF. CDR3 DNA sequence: TGTGCCAGCAGTTATAATAGAGATACGCAGTATTTT.

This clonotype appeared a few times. CDR3 region: CASSTRPTGATEAFF. DNA of the CDR3: TGTGCCAGCAGTACGCGACCGACAGGGGCTACTGAAGCTTTCTTT. The chain employs TRBV27 and TRBJ1-1, with TRBD1 identical over 8 bases. This CDR3 has 15 amino acids. J gave up 5 bases and V 5 bases, and 10 bases lay outside the gene matches. CDR1 MNHEY and CDR2 SMNVEV come from the germline V gene (reference sequence).

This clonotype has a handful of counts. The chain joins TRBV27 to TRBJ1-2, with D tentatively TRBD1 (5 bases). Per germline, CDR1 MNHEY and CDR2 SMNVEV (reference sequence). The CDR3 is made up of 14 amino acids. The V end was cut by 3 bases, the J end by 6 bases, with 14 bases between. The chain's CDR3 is CASSFNRRGDGYTF. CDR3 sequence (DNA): TGTGCCAGCAGTTTTAACAGGCGCGGGGATGGCTACACCTTC.

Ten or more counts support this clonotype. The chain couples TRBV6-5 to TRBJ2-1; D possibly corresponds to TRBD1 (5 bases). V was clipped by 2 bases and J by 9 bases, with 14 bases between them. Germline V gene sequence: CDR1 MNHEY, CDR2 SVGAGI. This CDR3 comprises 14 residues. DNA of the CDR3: TGTGCCAGCAGTTACGGGCAGGGTAGCATTGAGCAGTTCTTC. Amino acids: CASSYGQGSIEQFF.

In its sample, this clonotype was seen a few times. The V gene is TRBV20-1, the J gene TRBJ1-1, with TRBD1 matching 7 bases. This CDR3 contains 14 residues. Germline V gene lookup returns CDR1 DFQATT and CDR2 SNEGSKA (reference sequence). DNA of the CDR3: TGCAGAGTTGGGACAGCAGAGGGGTACACTGAAGCTTTCTTT. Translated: CRVGTAEGYTEAFF.

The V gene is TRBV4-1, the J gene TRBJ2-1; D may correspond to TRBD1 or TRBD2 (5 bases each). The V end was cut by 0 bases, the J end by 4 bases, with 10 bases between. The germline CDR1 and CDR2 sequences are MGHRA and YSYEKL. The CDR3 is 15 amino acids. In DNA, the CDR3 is TGCGCCAGCAGCCAAGAGAGGGGCAAATACAATGAGCAGTTCTTC. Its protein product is CASSQERGKYNEQFF.

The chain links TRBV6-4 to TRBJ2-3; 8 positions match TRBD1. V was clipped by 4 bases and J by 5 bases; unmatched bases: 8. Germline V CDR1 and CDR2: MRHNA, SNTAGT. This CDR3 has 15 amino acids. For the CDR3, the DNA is TGTGCCAGCAGTGCGTCTCCCGGACAGGGAGATACGCAGTATTTT. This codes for CASSASPGQGDTQYF.